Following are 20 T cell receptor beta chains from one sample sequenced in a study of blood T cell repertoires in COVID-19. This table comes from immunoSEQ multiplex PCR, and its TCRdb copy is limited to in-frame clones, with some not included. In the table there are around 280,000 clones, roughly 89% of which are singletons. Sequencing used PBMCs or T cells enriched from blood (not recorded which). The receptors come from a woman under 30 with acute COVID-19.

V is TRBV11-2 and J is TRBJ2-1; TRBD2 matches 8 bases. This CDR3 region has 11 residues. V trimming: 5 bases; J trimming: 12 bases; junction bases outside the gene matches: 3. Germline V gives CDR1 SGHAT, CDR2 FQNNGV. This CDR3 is CASSIGTRQFF. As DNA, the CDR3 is TGTGCCAGCAGCATCGGGACTAGGCAGTTCTTC.

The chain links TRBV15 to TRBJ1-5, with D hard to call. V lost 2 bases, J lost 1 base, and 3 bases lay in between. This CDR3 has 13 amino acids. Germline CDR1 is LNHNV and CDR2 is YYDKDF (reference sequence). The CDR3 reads CATSRQSNQPQHF. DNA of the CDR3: TGTGCCACCAGCAGACAAAGCAATCAGCCCCAGCATTTT. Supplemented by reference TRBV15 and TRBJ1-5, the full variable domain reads DAMVIQNPRYQVTQFGKPVTLSCSQTLNHNVMYWYQQKSSQAPKLLFHYYDKDFNNEADTPDNFQSRRPNTSFCFLDIRSPGLGDTAMYLCATSRQSNQPQHFGDGTRLSIL.

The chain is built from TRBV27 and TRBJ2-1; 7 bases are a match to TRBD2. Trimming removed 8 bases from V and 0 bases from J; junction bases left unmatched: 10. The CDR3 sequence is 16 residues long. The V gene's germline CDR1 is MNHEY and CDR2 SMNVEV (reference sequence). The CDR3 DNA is TGTGCCAGCGTTGGCCGCGGGAGCAGCTCCTACAATGAGCAGTTCTTC. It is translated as CASVGRGSSSYNEQFF.

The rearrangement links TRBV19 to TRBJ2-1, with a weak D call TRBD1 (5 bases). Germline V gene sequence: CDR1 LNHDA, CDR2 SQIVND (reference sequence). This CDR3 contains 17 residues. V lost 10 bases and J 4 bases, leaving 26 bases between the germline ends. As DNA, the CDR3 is TGTGCCACCGCCGAGGCGGCAGGGTCCCCTTTATACAATGAGCAGTTCTTC. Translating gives CATAEAAGSPLYNEQFF.

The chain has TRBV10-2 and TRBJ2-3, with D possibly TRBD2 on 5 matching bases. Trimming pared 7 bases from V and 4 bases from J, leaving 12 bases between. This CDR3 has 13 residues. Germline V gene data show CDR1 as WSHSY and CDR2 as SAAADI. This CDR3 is CASKIGGADTQYF. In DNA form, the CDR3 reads TGCGCCAGCAAGATCGGAGGAGCAGATACGCAGTATTTT.

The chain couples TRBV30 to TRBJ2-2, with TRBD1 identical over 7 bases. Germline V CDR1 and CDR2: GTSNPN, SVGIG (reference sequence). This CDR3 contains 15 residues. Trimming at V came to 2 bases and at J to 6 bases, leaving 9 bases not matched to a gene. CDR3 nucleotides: TGTGCCTGGAGTAGACAGGGAACCACGGCCGGGGAGCTGTTTTTT. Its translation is CAWSRQGTTAGELFF.

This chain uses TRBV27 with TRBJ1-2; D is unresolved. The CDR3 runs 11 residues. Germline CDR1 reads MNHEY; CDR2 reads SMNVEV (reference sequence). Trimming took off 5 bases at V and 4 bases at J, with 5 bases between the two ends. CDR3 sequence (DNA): TGTGCCAGCAGTGAGGGCTATGGCTACACCTTC. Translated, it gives CASSEGYGYTF.

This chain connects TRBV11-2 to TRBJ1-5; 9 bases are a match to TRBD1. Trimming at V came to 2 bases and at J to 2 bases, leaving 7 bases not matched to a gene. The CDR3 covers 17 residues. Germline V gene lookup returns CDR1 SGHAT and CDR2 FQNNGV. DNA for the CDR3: TGTGCCAGCAGCTTATTGGCGGGACAGGGAGGCAATCAGCCCCAGCATTTT. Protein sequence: CASSLLAGQGGNQPQHF.

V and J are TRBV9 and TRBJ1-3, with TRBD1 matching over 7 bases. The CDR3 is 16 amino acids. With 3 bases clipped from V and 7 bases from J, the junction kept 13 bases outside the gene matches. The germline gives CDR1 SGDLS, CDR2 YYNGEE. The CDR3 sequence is CASSAGTALESNTIYF. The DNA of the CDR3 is TGTGCCAGCAGCGCCGGGACAGCCCTAGAGAGCAACACCATATATTTT. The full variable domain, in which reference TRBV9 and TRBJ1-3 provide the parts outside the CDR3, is DSGVTQTPKHLITATGQRVTLRCSPRSGDLSVYWYQQSLDQGLQFLIQYYNGEERAKGNILERFSAQQFPDLHSELNLSSLELGDSALYFCASSAGTALESNTIYFGEGSWLTVV.

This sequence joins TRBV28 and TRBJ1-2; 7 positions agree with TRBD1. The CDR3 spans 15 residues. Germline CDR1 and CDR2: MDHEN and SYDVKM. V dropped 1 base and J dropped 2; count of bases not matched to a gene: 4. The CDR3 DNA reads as TGTGCCAGCAGTTTATCCGGGACAGACAACTATGGCTACACCTTC. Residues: CASSLSGTDNYGYTF.

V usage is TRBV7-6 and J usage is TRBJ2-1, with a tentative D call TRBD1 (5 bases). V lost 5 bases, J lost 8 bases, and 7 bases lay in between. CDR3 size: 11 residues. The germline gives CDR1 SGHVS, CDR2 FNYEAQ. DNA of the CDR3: TGTGCCAGCAGCACCAGGGATGAGCAGTTCTTC. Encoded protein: CASSTRDEQFF.

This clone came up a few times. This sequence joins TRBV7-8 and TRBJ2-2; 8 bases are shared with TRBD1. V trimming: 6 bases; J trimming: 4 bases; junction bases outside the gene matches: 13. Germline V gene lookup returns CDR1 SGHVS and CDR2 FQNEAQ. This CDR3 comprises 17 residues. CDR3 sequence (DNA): TGTGCCAGCAGTCGCTGGACAGGGAGTGGTGTCACCGGGGAGCTGTTTTTT. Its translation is CASSRWTGSGVTGELFF.

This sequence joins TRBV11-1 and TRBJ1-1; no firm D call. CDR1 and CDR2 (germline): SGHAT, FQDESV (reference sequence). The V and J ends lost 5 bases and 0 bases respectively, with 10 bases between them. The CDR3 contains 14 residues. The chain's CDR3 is CASSLTAMNTEAFF. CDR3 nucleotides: TGTGCCAGCAGCCTAACTGCCATGAACACTGAAGCTTTCTTT. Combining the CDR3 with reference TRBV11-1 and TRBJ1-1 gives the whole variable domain EAEVAQSPRYKITEKSQAVAFWCDPISGHATLYWYRQILGQGPELLVQFQDESVVDDSQLPKDRFSAERLKGVDSTLKIQPAELGDSAMYLCASSLTAMNTEAFFGQGTRLTVV.

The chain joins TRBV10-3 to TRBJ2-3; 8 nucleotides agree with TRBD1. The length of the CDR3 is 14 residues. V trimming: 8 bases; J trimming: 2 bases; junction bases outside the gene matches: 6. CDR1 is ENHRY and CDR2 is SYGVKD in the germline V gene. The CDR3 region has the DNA TGTGCCATCGGTAGACAGGGGAACACAGATACGCAGTATTTT. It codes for CAIGRQGNTDTQYF.

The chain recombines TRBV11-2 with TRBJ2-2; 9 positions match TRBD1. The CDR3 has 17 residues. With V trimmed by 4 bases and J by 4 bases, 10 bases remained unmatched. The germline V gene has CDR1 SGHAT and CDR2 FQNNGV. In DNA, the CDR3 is TGTGCCAGCAGCTCCTCCACAGGGGGCGAGGGCACCGGGGAGCTGTTTTTT. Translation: CASSSSTGGEGTGELFF.

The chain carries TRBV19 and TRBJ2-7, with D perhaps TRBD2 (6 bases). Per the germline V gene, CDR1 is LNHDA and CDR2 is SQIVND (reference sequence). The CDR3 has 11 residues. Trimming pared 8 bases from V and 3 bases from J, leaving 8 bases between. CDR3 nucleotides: TGTGCCAGTGCGGGGCACTACGAGCAGTACTTC. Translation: CASAGHYEQYF.

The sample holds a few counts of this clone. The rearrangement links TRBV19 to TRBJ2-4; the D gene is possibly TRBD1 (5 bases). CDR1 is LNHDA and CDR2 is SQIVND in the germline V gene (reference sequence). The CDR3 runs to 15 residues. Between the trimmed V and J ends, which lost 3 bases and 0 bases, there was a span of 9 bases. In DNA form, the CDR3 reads TGTGCCAGTAGTATCTTGGGGCTAGCCAAAAACATTCAGTACTTC. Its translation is CASSILGLAKNIQYF. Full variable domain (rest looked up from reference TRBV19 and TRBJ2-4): DGGITQSPKYLFRKEGQNVTLSCEQNLNHDAMYWYRQDPGQGLRLIYYSQIVNDFQKGDIAEGYSVSREKKESFPLTVTSAQKNPTAFYLCASSILGLAKNIQYFGAGTRLSVL.

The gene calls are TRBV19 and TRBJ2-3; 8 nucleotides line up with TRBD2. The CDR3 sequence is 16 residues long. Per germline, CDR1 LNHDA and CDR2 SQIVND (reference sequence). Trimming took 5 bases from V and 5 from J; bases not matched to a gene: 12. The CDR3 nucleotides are TGTGCCAGTAGTTTCAAGAATTACCGGGGGGGAGATACGCAGTATTTT. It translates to CASSFKNYRGGDTQYF.

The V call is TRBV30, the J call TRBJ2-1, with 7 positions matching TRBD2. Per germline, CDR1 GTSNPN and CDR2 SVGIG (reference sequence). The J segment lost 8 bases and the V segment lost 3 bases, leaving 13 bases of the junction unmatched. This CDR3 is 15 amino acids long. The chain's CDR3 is CAWSLLGGSYYEQFF. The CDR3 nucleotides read TGTGCCTGGAGCCTGTTGGGCGGGAGTTACTATGAGCAGTTCTTC. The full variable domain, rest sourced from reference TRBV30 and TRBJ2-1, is SQTIHQWPATLVQPVGSPLSLECTVEGTSNPNLYWYRQAAGRGLQLLFYSVGIGQISSEVPQNLSASRPQDRQFILSSKKLLLSDSGFYLCAWSLLGGSYYEQFFGPGTRLTVL.

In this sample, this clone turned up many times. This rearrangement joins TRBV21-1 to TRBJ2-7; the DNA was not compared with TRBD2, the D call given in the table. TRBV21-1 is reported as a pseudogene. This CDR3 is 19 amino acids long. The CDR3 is CASSPHHAQRLAGAYEQYF. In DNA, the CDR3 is TGTGCCAGCAGCCCCCACCATGCCCAGAGACTAGCGGGAGCATACGAGCAGTACTTC.